The next 4 T cell receptor beta chains were all read from a single sample in a study of a mutant IDH1 vaccine in newly diagnosed glioma. Using immunoSEQ multiplex PCR, the repertoire was profiled, and TCRdb retains in-frame clones only, with some absent. The profile shows tens of thousands of clones, 88% of them singletons. The time point here: baseline, week 1 (first vaccination visit). Treatment indicated: pre-vaccination baseline after standard-of-care therapy. The sequencing here drew on PBMCs, taken from a glioma patient treated with radiotherapy, temozolomide or both. The receptors originated from a woman aged 40 to 50 with glioma.

The J gene is TRBJ1-5, the V gene TRBV6-1; maybe TRBD1 (5 bases). The germline V gene encodes CDR1 MNHNS and CDR2 SASEGT. The CDR3 loop spans 14 amino acids. Between the trimmed V and J ends, which lost 6 bases and 5 bases, there was a span of 14 bases. The CDR3 DNA reads TGTGCCAGCAGCGGTGTGGGGGAATATCAGCCCCAGCATTTT. This codes for CASSGVGEYQPQHF.

CDR3 sequence (DNA): TGCGCCAGCAGCTTGACAGGGGCTGCCTATGGCTACACCTTC. It specifies CASSLTGAAYGYTF. The V gene is TRBV5-1, the J gene TRBJ1-2; 7 bases fit TRBD1. This CDR3 is built from 14 residues. In germline, CDR1 is SGHRS, CDR2 YFSETQ. J was trimmed by 4 bases and V by 1 base; bases with no gene match: 4.

V gene TRBV7-9 combines with J gene TRBJ1-1; D is ambiguous. V lost 2 bases and J lost 7, with 14 bases in between. CDR1 is SEHNR and CDR2 is FQNEAQ in the germline V gene (reference sequence). The CDR3 loop spans 14 amino acids. This CDR3 reads CASSLKGSNDEAFF. DNA for the CDR3: TGTGCCAGCAGCTTAAAAGGGAGTAATGATGAAGCTTTCTTT.

The rearrangement uses TRBV4-1 and TRBJ2-7; tentatively, D is TRBD2 (6 bases). Trimming removed 4 bases from V and 1 base from J, with 11 bases in between. Germline V gene lookup returns CDR1 MGHRA and CDR2 YSYEKL. CDR3 length: 14 residues. The CDR3 region is CASSREAGSYEQYF. The CDR3 region has the DNA TGCGCCAGCAGCCGGGAGGCGGGATCCTACGAGCAGTACTTC.